This TCR beta chain was sequenced for a study of T cell responses to AZD1222 COVID-19 vaccine. The study's findings and limits: There were vaccine-associated CD4 TCRs across spike, dominant at 160-218 and 743-854. In a largely white British group with more females than males, clonal diversity was possibly underestimated. Vaccination with two AZD1222 doses was followed by a rise in Spike-specific TCR breadth and depth. The peak T cell response came first, and repertoires were sampled only after it.

This table comes from immunoSEQ multiplex PCR, and its TCRdb copy is limited to in-frame clones, with some not included. Among 80,000 to 95,000 clones listed, roughly 90% were seen once. Turning to this clone: What it recognizes is unknown.

The TCR sequence derives from an adult who received the AZD1222 COVID-19 vaccine. Material: peripheral blood, obtained 28 days after the second AZD1222 dose.

The CDR3 DNA follows: TGTGCCAGCAGCTCCGGACTAGCGGGAGTGGAGACCCAGTACTTC. Protein product: CASSSGLAGVETQYF. The gene calls are TRBV7-3 and TRBJ2-5; TRBD2 matches 13 bases. V dropped 4 bases and J dropped 5; count of bases not matched to a gene: 4. The germline V gene encodes CDR1 SGHTA and CDR2 FQGTGA. The CDR3 has 15 amino acids.